The rows below give T cell receptor beta chains drawn from one sample of a study of Graves' ophthalmopathy and Graves' hyperthyroidism. TCRdb fed the multiplex PCR reads into MiXCR, producing one record per CDR3 protein. The table shows hundreds of thousands of distinct CDR3 sequences, with approximately 21% occurring only once. The sequenced sample consisted of peripheral blood. Receptors were obtained from a woman aged 18 to 35 with stable Graves' hyperthyroidism. Some clones in this sample may be carry-over from other donors' samples. CDR3s include the opening cysteine and the closing phenylalanine or tryptophan. The D gene is left open where the match is weak. Clone size, where shown, is once, few, many, or a class for clones that have expanded.

d_call j_call clone_size v_call cdr3_nt cdr3_aa
- TRBJ1-1 many TRBV2 TGTGCCAGCAGCTCCGGACAGATCAACACTGAAGCTTTCTTT CASSSGQINTEAFF
- TRBJ1-5 few TRBV7-9 TGTGCCAGCAGCTTTTTTGGTAATCAGCCCCAGCATTTT CASSFFGNQPQHF
TRBD1 TRBJ2-5 - TRBV7-9 TGTGCCAGCAGCCTGCCCGACAGGGGTACCCAAGAGACCCAGTACTTC CASSLPDRGTQETQYF
- TRBJ2-7 - TRBV6-1 TGTGCCAGATGGAACATGGCCCCCGTAGTTGGGCAGTACTTC CARWNMAPVVGQYF
- TRBJ1-1 few TRBV7-8 TGTGCCAGCAGCTTAGTGTATTCGGGAGGCGCTAGAGGCGAAGCTTTCTTT CASSLVYSGGARGEAFF
- TRBJ1-1 - TRBV20-1 TGCAGTGCTAGAGATAGGGGACTGACAAAATGGGCCACTGAAGCTTTCTTT CSARDRGLTKWATEAFF
- TRBJ1-3 many TRBV6-5 TGTGCCAGCAGTTATTGGGCAGGGAGCGCTGGAAACACCATATATTTT CASSYWAGSAGNTIYF
TRBD1 TRBJ1-2 many TRBV6-1 TGTGCCAGCACCCGAGGAGGGGGCAGGGACTATGGCTACACCTTC CASTRGGGRDYGYTF
TRBD2 TRBJ2-7 - TRBV20-1 TGCAGTGCTAGAGATCTAAAGCGGGGGGCCTCCTACGAGCAGTACTTC CSARDLKRGASYEQYF
TRBD1 TRBJ2-3 - TRBV9 TGTGCCAGCAGCGTAGCTACGGCGGACAGGGGGCCAGATACGCAGTATTTT CASSVATADRGPDTQYF
- TRBJ2-5 many TRBV7-6 TGTGCCAGCAGCCCTAGAGGGGGGGAGAGGGAGACCCAGTACTTC CASSPRGGERETQYF
TRBD2 TRBJ2-5 many TRBV20-1 TGCAGTGCGAAAGCGGGGGGGCTAGGGGAGACCCAGTACTTC CSAKAGGLGETQYF
- TRBJ2-5 many TRBV12-3/TRBV12-4 TGTGCCAGCAGCAGCGGGACACCCGGATATCAGACCCAGTACTTC CASSSGTPGYQTQYF
- TRBJ1-6 once TRBV5-6 TGTGCCAGCAGACAACAGGATAATTCACCCCTCCACTTT CASRQQDNSPLHF
- TRBJ2-2 many TRBV6-1 TGTGCCACAAGATGGGGGGTGGACACCGGGGAGCTGTTTTTT CATRWGVDTGELFF
- TRBJ1-2 - TRBV30 TGTGCCTGGAGCCCGGCCGAGGGAATTGGCTACACCTTC CAWSPAEGIGYTF
- TRBJ2-5 - TRBV29-1 TGCAGCGTGGGGACCACCCAAGAGACCCAGTACTTC CSVGTTQETQYF
TRBD1 TRBJ1-1 many TRBV28 TGTGCCAGCAGTTTACTAGGGGGCTCGGGAACTGAAGCTTTCTTT CASSLLGGSGTEAFF
TRBD1 TRBJ1-6 many TRBV20-1 TGCAGTGCCTTCCGGGACAGGAATTCACCCCTCCACTTT CSAFRDRNSPLHF
- TRBJ1-1 - TRBV18 TGTGCCAGCTCACCACCGTCGACCCGCAGGGCTTTCTTT CASSPPSTRRAFF
- TRBJ1-1 many TRBV10-3 TGTGCCATCCGGTGGGAAGCACAGAGTATGAACACTGAAGCTTTCTTT CAIRWEAQSMNTEAFF
TRBD1 TRBJ1-1 many TRBV6-5 TGTGCCAGCAGTCGGCGGGTGACAGGGGATACTGAAGCTTTCTTT CASSRRVTGDTEAFF
- TRBJ2-5 many TRBV5-1 TGCGCCAGCAGCCTCTCCACAGGGACACAAGAGACCCAGTACTTC CASSLSTGTQETQYF
TRBD1 TRBJ1-6 many TRBV2 TGTGCCAGCAGTCCTGACAGGGCCAATTCACCCCTCCACTTT CASSPDRANSPLHF
- TRBJ1-1 many TRBV28 TGTGCCAGCAGGAACTGGAAAGCTTTCTTT CASRNWKAFF
- TRBJ2-5 - TRBV3-1 TGTGCCAGCAGCCAACGACAGGTTAAAGAGACCCAGTACTTC CASSQRQVKETQYF
- TRBJ1-1 - TRBV6-1 TGTGCCAGCACCATTGGCCCAGGGATCGACACTGAAGCTTTCTTT CASTIGPGIDTEAFF
- TRBJ1-5 many TRBV12-3/TRBV12-4 TGTGCCAGCAGCCCCGGGACACACCTTCTTAATCAGCCCCAGCATTTT CASSPGTHLLNQPQHF
- TRBJ1-2 - TRBV19 TGTGCCAGTAGAACCGGGGGGGCGTCTAACGATGGCTACACCTTC CASRTGGASNDGYTF
- TRBJ2-7 many TRBV20-1 TGCAGAGAGGGGAGGGGGGGCGGCTCCTACGAGCAGTACTTC CREGRGGGSYEQYF
TRBD1 TRBJ2-5 few TRBV9 TGTGCCAGCAGCGCATCCGGGACAGGGTATTTAGAGACCCAGTACTTC CASSASGTGYLETQYF
- TRBJ2-5 many TRBV10-3 TGTGCCATCAGTGACGGAGGTCTGGGCCGACAAGAGACCCAGTACTTC CAISDGGLGRQETQYF
TRBD1 TRBJ2-2 many TRBV11-3 TGTGCCAGCAGCTCCCGGACAGGGAGCACCGGGGAGCTGTTTTTT CASSSRTGSTGELFF
- TRBJ1-5 - TRBV6-1 TGTGCCAGCAGGATACAGGGAATTAGCAATCAGCCCCAGCATTTT CASRIQGISNQPQHF
- TRBJ2-7 few TRBV6-1 TGTGCCAGCACCGTAGGGGGAAAGCAGTACTTC CASTVGGKQYF
- TRBJ2-7 many TRBV20-1 TGCAGTGCACCCCCAGGGTGGGGCTACGAGCAGTACTTC CSAPPGWGYEQYF
TRBD2 TRBJ2-7 - TRBV20-1 TGCAGTGCCAAACAGAGCGGGGTCACCTACGAGCAGTACTTC CSAKQSGVTYEQYF
- TRBJ2-2 many TRBV2 TGTGCCAGCACCTTTAGCGGCTCGAACACCAGGGAGCTGTTTTTT CASTFSGSNTRELFF
- TRBJ2-5 few TRBV6-1 TGTGCCAGCAGTGACGCTATAGGGGGGCTAGAGACCCAGTACTTC CASSDAIGGLETQYF
TRBD1 TRBJ1-3 - TRBV20-1 TGCAGTGCTACCCCCCAGGGGGCTGGAAACACCATATATTTT CSATPQGAGNTIYF
- TRBJ1-2 - TRBV6-5 TGTGCCAGCAGTTATGAGAACGACTATGGCTACACCTTC CASSYENDYGYTF
- TRBJ2-7 - TRBV2 TGTGCCAGCAGCGAAGACGAGTTCGGGACTCCTCTTAAAGAGCAGTACTTC CASSEDEFGTPLKEQYF
- TRBJ1-1 many TRBV6-5 TGTGCCAGCAGTTACGCGACAACGAACACTGAAGCTTTCTTT CASSYATTNTEAFF
TRBD1 TRBJ2-4 once TRBV10-3 TGTGCCACCGCCGGGACAGGGAACATTCAGTACTTC CATAGTGNIQYF
- TRBJ1-1 many TRBV15 TGTGCCACCTCACGGCGGCAGGCTAACACTGAAGCTTTCTTT CATSRRQANTEAFF